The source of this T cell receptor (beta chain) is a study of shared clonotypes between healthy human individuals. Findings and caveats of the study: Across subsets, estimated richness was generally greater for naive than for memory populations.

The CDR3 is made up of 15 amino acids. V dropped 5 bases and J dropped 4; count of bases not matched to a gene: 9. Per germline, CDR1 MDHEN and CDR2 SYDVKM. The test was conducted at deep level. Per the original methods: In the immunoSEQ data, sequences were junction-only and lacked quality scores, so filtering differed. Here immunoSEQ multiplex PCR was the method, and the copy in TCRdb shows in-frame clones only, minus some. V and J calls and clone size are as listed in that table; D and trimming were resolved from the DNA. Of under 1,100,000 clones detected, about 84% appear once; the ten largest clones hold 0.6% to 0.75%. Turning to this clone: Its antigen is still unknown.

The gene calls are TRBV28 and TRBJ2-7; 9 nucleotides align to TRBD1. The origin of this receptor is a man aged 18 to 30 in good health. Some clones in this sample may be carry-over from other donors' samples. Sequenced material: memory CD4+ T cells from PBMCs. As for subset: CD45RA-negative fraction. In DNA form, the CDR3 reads TGTGCCAGCAGTGACGCGGGGACAGGGATATACGAGCAGTACTTC. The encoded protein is CASSDAGTGIYEQYF.